One and the same sample provided the 28 T cell receptor beta chains below, sequenced in a study of control samples from healthy donors and cancer patients. Assay used: immunoSEQ multiplex PCR; TCRdb lists only in-frame clones, some missing. The sample records 85,000 to 95,000 clones, roughly 92% being singletons. Sequencing used blood. Every receptor here comes from a woman aged 25 to 45 in good health.

The V gene is TRBV19, the J gene TRBJ1-4; perhaps TRBD1 as D (5 bases). This CDR3 spans 17 amino acids. Germline V gives CDR1 LNHDA, CDR2 SQIVND (reference sequence). The germline V and J ends were trimmed by 5 bases and 3 bases, with 19 bases remaining between them. In nucleotides, the CDR3 is TGTGCCAGTAGTCCGACCGGGACCATCGGGGCTAATGAAAAACTGTTTTTT. Residues: CASSPTGTIGANEKLFF.

V gene TRBV7-6 combines with J gene TRBJ1-6, with D possibly TRBD1 on 6 matching bases. The CDR3 consists of 16 residues. From germline, CDR1 is SGHVS and CDR2 FNYEAQ. Between the trimmed V and J ends, which lost 1 base and 7 bases, there was a span of 14 bases. The CDR3 DNA is TGTGCCAGCAGCTTAGGGGCGGGGGCAGGGAATTCACCCCTCCACTTT. It encodes CASSLGAGAGNSPLHF. The entire variable domain, with the rest obtained from reference TRBV7-6 and TRBJ1-6, is as follows: GAGVSQSPRYKVTKRGQDVALRCDPISGHVSLYWYRQALGQGPEFLTYFNYEAQQDKSGLPNDRFSAERPEGSISTLTIQRTEQRDSAMYRCASSLGAGAGNSPLHFGNGTRLTVT.

The CDR3 DNA reads TGTGCCAGCAGCCGGCGAGGGGAAGGTTCAGGAAACACCATATATTTT. Protein sequence: CASSRRGEGSGNTIYF. The chain has TRBV9 and TRBJ1-3; maybe TRBD1 (5 bases). This CDR3 is 16 amino acids long. The germline V gene has CDR1 SGDLS and CDR2 YYNGEE. Trimming shortened V by 4 bases and J by 4 bases, and 18 bases separated the two germline ends.

The J gene is TRBJ1-1, the V gene TRBV18; no reliable D call. The ends were cut back, 5 bases at V and 0 bases at J, with 7 bases in the middle. In germline, CDR1 is KGHSH, CDR2 LQKENI. There are 13 residues in the CDR3. CDR3 nucleotide sequence: TGTGCCAGCTCAGCTCAGGTGAACACTGAAGCTTTCTTT. Protein sequence: CASSAQVNTEAFF.

The rearrangement uses TRBV29-1 and TRBJ1-1, with no clear D. Trimming stripped 4 bases from V and 6 bases from J, with 15 bases between. Per the germline V gene, CDR1 is SQVTM and CDR2 is ANQGSEA. CDR3 length equals 13 residues. As DNA, the CDR3 is TGCAGCGTTGTGGTAGGACGAGACCCTGAAGCTTTCTTT. Protein sequence: CSVVVGRDPEAFF.

The CDR3 sequence is CASRGGQVAGELFF. CDR3 coding DNA: TGTGCCAGCAGGGGGGGACAGGTCGCCGGGGAGCTGTTTTTT. The rearrangement uses TRBV27 and TRBJ2-2, with 8 bases fitting TRBD1. The V gene's germline CDR1 is MNHEY and CDR2 SMNVEV (reference sequence). Trimming removed 6 bases from V and 6 bases from J; junction bases left unmatched: 6. The CDR3 sequence is 14 residues long.

This chain connects TRBV19 to TRBJ2-7, with TRBD2 matching 13 bases. Germline CDR1 is LNHDA and CDR2 is SQIVND (reference sequence). CDR3 length: 15 amino acids. J lost 2 bases, V lost 3 bases, and 1 base had no gene match. CDR3 DNA sequence: TGTGCCAGTAGTATCGGACTAGCGGGAGCCTACGAGCAGTACTTC. Protein sequence: CASSIGLAGAYEQYF.

V gene TRBV5-1 combines with J gene TRBJ1-3; tentative D call: TRBD1 (6 bases). Germline CDR1 SGHRS, CDR2 YFSETQ. This CDR3 has 15 residues. Trimming pared 4 bases from V and 5 bases from J, leaving 16 bases between. CDR3 nucleotides: TGCGCCAGCAGCCCCGGGGACACGGGCCGAAACACCATATATTTT. Its translation is CASSPGDTGRNTIYF. The whole variable domain, filled in from reference TRBV5-1 and TRBJ1-3, reads KAGVTQTPRYLIKTRGQQVTLSCSPISGHRSVSWYQQTPGQGLQFLFEYFSETQRNKGNFPGRFSGRQFSNSRSEMNVSTLELGDSALYLCASSPGDTGRNTIYFGEGSWLTVV.

This clone was picked up one time. The gene calls are TRBV5-1 and TRBJ2-7; TRBD1 or TRBD2 may be the D gene (5 bases each). Trimming stripped 4 bases from V and 1 base from J, with 9 bases between. This CDR3 is built from 13 residues. The V gene's germline CDR1 is SGHRS and CDR2 YFSETQ. The CDR3 coding sequence is TGCGCCAGCAGCGAGGGACGGTCCTACGAGCAGTACTTC. It yields the protein CASSEGRSYEQYF.

The chain uses TRBV20-1 and TRBJ2-7; D is unclear. Trimming pared 3 bases from V and 6 bases from J, leaving 9 bases between. In germline, CDR1 is DFQATT, CDR2 SNEGSKA (reference sequence). The CDR3 runs 11 residues. CDR3 sequence (DNA): TGCAGTGCTAGTTCGGCTCTCGAGCAGTACTTC. This gives the protein CSASSALEQYF.

Regarding this clone: Different DNA sequences within this sample yield the same CDR3. V and J are TRBV5-1 and TRBJ2-1, with TRBD2 as a possible D gene (6 bases). The CDR3 totals 15 residues. The germline V gene has CDR1 SGHRS and CDR2 YFSETQ. V gave up 3 bases and J gave up 1 base, with 11 bases separating them. Here the CDR3 DNA reads TGCGCCAGCAGCTCCCGCGGGGTATCCTACAATGAGCAGTTCTTC. Residues: CASSSRGVSYNEQFF.

The chain links TRBV7-2 to TRBJ2-5; maybe TRBD2 (6 bases). Per the germline V gene, CDR1 is SGHTA and CDR2 is FQGNSA. V was shortened by 7 bases and J by 0 bases, with 9 bases between the two germline ends. This CDR3 region has 13 residues. The CDR3 is CASNGGYQETQYF. The CDR3 DNA follows: TGTGCCAGCAATGGGGGGTACCAAGAGACCCAGTACTTC.

The CDR3 spells CASSSYNRGINEKLFF. CDR3 sequence (DNA): TGTGCCAGCAGCTCATACAACAGGGGAATTAATGAAAAACTGTTTTTT. The chain carries TRBV7-6 and TRBJ1-4, with TRBD1 matching over 7 bases. CDR3 size: 16 residues. Germline CDR1 reads SGHVS; CDR2 reads FNYEAQ. After removal of 4 bases from V and 4 bases from J, the junction contained 9 bases not matched to a gene.

This chain links TRBV15 with TRBJ1-4; no definite D call. This CDR3 has 12 amino acids. V shed 1 base and J shed 8 bases, with 5 bases lying between them. Germline values: CDR1 LNHNV, CDR2 YYDKDF (reference sequence). The CDR3 DNA is TGTGCCACCAGCAGAGTAGGCGAAAAACTGTTTTTT. This gives the protein CATSRVGEKLFF. Combining the CDR3 with reference TRBV15 and TRBJ1-4 gives the whole variable domain DAMVIQNPRYQVTQFGKPVTLSCSQTLNHNVMYWYQQKSSQAPKLLFHYYDKDFNNEADTPDNFQSRRPNTSFCFLDIRSPGLGDTAMYLCATSRVGEKLFFGSGTQLSVL.

The V call is TRBV10-3, the J call TRBJ1-4; D is uncertain. V lost 2 bases to trimming and J lost 8 bases, with 6 bases between them. Germline values: CDR1 ENHRY, CDR2 SYGVKD. The CDR3 runs 12 residues. CDR3 DNA: TGTGCCATCAGTGAGGGGCGAGAAAAACTGTTTTTT. Its translation is CAISEGREKLFF.

The chain employs TRBV19 and TRBJ1-1, with 7 bases fitting TRBD1. The germline CDR1 and CDR2 sequences are LNHDA and SQIVND (reference sequence). The CDR3 runs 15 residues. V was pared by 6 bases and J by 1 base, with 8 bases of the junction left unmatched. DNA for the CDR3: TGTGCCAGTAGGATCGACAGGGTGGGGAACACTGAAGCTTTCTTT. This sequence encodes CASRIDRVGNTEAFF. The entire variable domain, with the rest obtained from reference TRBV19 and TRBJ1-1, is as follows: DGGITQSPKYLFRKEGQNVTLSCEQNLNHDAMYWYRQDPGQGLRLIYYSQIVNDFQKGDIAEGYSVSREKKESFPLTVTSAQKNPTAFYLCASRIDRVGNTEAFFGQGTRLTVV.

The V and J genes are TRBV7-9 and TRBJ2-7; 7 bases are shared with TRBD1. Germline V gene data show CDR1 as SEHNR and CDR2 as FQNEAQ (reference sequence). The trim removed 2 bases at V and 3 bases at J, leaving 4 bases unmatched. This CDR3 comprises 14 residues. CDR3 nucleotides: TGTGCCAGCAGCTTAAACCGGGACAGCTACGAGCAGTACTTC. Its translation is CASSLNRDSYEQYF.

This chain links TRBV25-1 with TRBJ2-1, with 9 bases aligning to TRBD1. CDR3 length: 15 amino acids. Per germline, CDR1 MGHDK and CDR2 SYGVNS. Trimming at V came to 4 bases and at J to 4 bases, leaving 5 bases not matched to a gene. The DNA for the CDR3 is TGTGCCAGCAGTGGGGACAGGGAGGTGTACAATGAGCAGTTCTTC. Its translation: CASSGDREVYNEQFF.

This clone was seen a single time. The rearrangement uses TRBV5-5 and TRBJ1-1; 10 bases fit TRBD1. With 0 bases clipped from V and 5 bases from J, the junction kept 1 base outside the gene matches. CDR1 SGHKS and CDR2 YYEKEE come from the germline V gene (reference sequence). The CDR3 sequence is 14 residues long. The CDR3 DNA is TGTGCCAGCAGCTTGGGGGACAGGGGAACTGAAGCTTTCTTT. Translating it yields CASSLGDRGTEAFF.

In this sample, this clone turned up once. The rearrangement links TRBV3-1 (or the pseudogene TRBV3-2) to TRBJ1-6; 7 positions match TRBD1. The CDR3 runs to 16 residues. The V gene end was trimmed by 1 base and the J gene end by 9 bases; junction bases not matched to a gene: 9. Germline V lookup: CDR1 LGHDT, CDR2 YNNKEL (reference sequence). CDR3 in DNA: TGTGCCAGCAGCCAAGCAGGGGGACACTGGGGTTCACCCCTCCACTTT. Its protein product is CASSQAGGHWGSPLHF.

The V and J genes are TRBV7-6 and TRBJ2-5, with D possibly being TRBD1 (5 bases). The CDR3 has 18 residues. Deletions cut 1 base from V and 2 bases from J, with 20 bases between. Germline assignment: CDR1 SGHVS and CDR2 FNYEAQ. The CDR3 nucleotides read TGTGCCAGCAGCTTAGTGTTGAATCCAGGGCTTCTTCAAGAGACCCAGTACTTC. This gives the protein CASSLVLNPGLLQETQYF. The full variable domain, its missing parts supplied by reference TRBV7-6 and TRBJ2-5, is GAGVSQSPRYKVTKRGQDVALRCDPISGHVSLYWYRQALGQGPEFLTYFNYEAQQDKSGLPNDRFSAERPEGSISTLTIQRTEQRDSAMYRCASSLVLNPGLLQETQYFGPGTRLLVL.

A note on this clone: Other DNA sequences of this sample code for an identical CDR3. This chain joins TRBV3-1 (or the pseudogene TRBV3-2) and TRBJ1-5; possible D gene TRBD1, 5 bases. The V gene's germline CDR1 is LGHDT and CDR2 YNNKEL (reference sequence). The CDR3 covers 13 residues. V was clipped by 4 bases and J by 3 bases, with 7 bases between them. The CDR3, as DNA: TGTGCCAGCAGCCGGGGGGACAATCAGCCCCAGCATTTT. This translates into CASSRGDNQPQHF.

This clone has just one count. The chain has TRBV19 and TRBJ1-5; TRBD1 might be the D (6 bases). Germline V gives CDR1 LNHDA, CDR2 SQIVND (reference sequence). This CDR3 is built from 18 residues. Trimming pared 5 bases from V and 4 bases from J, leaving 24 bases between. The CDR3 spells CASSEKVGTFGTNQPQHF. The CDR3, as DNA: TGTGCCAGTAGTGAAAAGGTGGGGACATTCGGAACAAATCAGCCCCAGCATTTT.

DNA of the CDR3: TGTGCCTGGAGTGCGACAGGGCGAGGCGAGCAGTACTTC. It translates to CAWSATGRGEQYF. J is TRBJ2-7 and V is TRBV30; 7 bases match TRBD1. Germline loops: CDR1 GTSNPN, CDR2 SVGIG (reference sequence). J lost 6 bases, V lost 1 base, and 6 bases had no gene match. CDR3 length equals 13 residues. The variable domain in full, with the rest retrieved from reference TRBV30 and TRBJ2-7, is SQTIHQWPATLVQPVGSPLSLECTVEGTSNPNLYWYRQAAGRGLQLLFYSVGIGQISSEVPQNLSASRPQDRQFILSSKKLLLSDSGFYLCAWSATGRGEQYFGPGTRLTVT.

The chain joins TRBV3-1 (or the pseudogene TRBV3-2) to TRBJ2-4; weak D call: TRBD2 (5 bases). The V and J ends lost 1 base and 1 base respectively, with 5 bases between them. The CDR3 consists of 14 residues. Germline CDR1 LGHDT, CDR2 YNNKEL (reference sequence). The CDR3 region is CASSQGGAKNIQYF. The CDR3 DNA reads as TGTGCCAGCAGCCAAGGCGGGGCCAAAAACATTCAGTACTTC.

This clone has a handful of counts. The chain joins TRBV5-1 to TRBJ2-1; D might be TRBD2 (5 bases). V dropped 3 bases and J dropped 0 bases, with 13 bases sitting between them. The CDR3 consists of 16 residues. Germline V gene lookup returns CDR1 SGHRS and CDR2 YFSETQ. The DNA for the CDR3 is TGCGCCAGCAGCTCTTCAGCGGTCTACTCCTACAATGAGCAGTTCTTC. Amino acids: CASSSSAVYSYNEQFF.

The chain combines TRBV28 with TRBJ1-5; weak D call: TRBD1 (6 bases). CDR3 length equals 16 residues. V was shortened by 7 bases and J by 4 bases, with 20 bases between the two germline ends. CDR1 MDHEN and CDR2 SYDVKM come from the germline V gene. The CDR3 DNA reads as TGTGCCAGCACCATCGGAGGGGGGGGTAGGAATCAGCCCCAGCATTTT. This translates into CASTIGGGGRNQPQHF.

In nucleotides, the CDR3 is TGTGCCAGCAGCTTAGGGTGGGGCGGTAGAACTGAAGCTTTCTTT. Protein: CASSLGWGGRTEAFF. V gene TRBV7-2 combines with J gene TRBJ1-1; maybe TRBD1 (5 bases). V was shortened by 1 base and J by 5 bases, with 14 bases between the two germline ends. The CDR3 spans 15 residues. Germline CDR1 SGHTA, CDR2 FQGNSA.